Given below is one TCR beta chain in context. What this receptor recognizes is not known. No clone much larger than this one lies a single base away; base qualities are absent. Libraries were built with the immunoSEQ multiplex PCR assay. For the multiplex PCR, a mixture combining 60 forward primers for TCR Vbeta segments and 13 reverse primers for TCR Jbeta segments was used. The CDR3 region of rearranged TCR beta genes was amplified from genomic DNA by a multiplex PCR assay. The amplified TCR beta libraries were sequenced on the Illumina HiSeq System as 87-base-pair reads. The study's own analysis went as follows. A later analysis counted about 80 million unique TCR beta chains across the 670 or so repertoires, and 10 million to 12 million of these chains were shared by at least two donors. Raw reads were error-corrected and collapsed into unique sequences with a nearest-neighbor algorithm that merged closely related sequences to remove PCR and sequencing errors. V, D and J gene segments were assigned by aligning CDR3 sequences to IMGT reference sequences. For a sequence to be retained, a match of at least six nucleotides was required to both a V gene segment and a J gene segment. A rearrangement counted as productive if the CDR3 had no stop codons and remained in frame with V and J, and every other rearrangement counted as non-productive. CDR3 was defined according to IMGT convention as the region running from the second conserved V-encoded cysteine to the conserved J-encoded phenylalanine. The earlier analysis of approximately 500 of the donors excluded sequences that lacked an unambiguous match to a single V gene segment. An earlier analysis of 587 of the donors called V segments functional above 56.7% productive rearrangements and segregating when the between-donor standard deviation exceeded 5%. A statistical classification framework was built for diagnosing cytomegalovirus status from the catalog of TCR beta chain sequences. In a later analysis, V and J genes were assigned by comparing TCR nucleotide sequences against IMGT/GENE-DB human TR gene sequences. A later analysis assigned CDR3 sequences and most-parsimonious VDJ recombination scenarios with the TCRdist pipeline. In a later analysis, every TCR beta chain was defined by the combination of its CDR3 amino acid sequence and its V-gene family, and reads without a unique V-gene family were dropped. In a later analysis, 450 to 600 highly shared, low-generation-probability nucleotide sequences were removed to address suspected cross-contamination and a sequencing artifact. For each public chain, a later analysis derived a clonal expansion index from normalized ranks of inferred template counts within each repertoire. Generation probabilities in a later analysis came from a VDJ recombination model fitted to out-of-frame rearrangements, and those results were checked against IGoR. In a later analysis, hypergeometric tests were used to score TCR-TCR, TCR-HLA and TCR-CMV co-occurrence, with a repertoire-size bias correction applied to TCR pairs. A later analysis estimated false discovery rates by permuting HLA or CMV assignments 20 times. In a later analysis, co-occurring TCRs were grouped with DBSCAN, and TCRdist sequence similarity was added when clustering was performed within HLA-allele-positive subsets. For co-occurrence clustering, repertoires with fewer than 30,000 or more than 120,000 public chains were excluded, along with a handful of repertoires with anomalous nucleotide sharing. This is the immuneACCESS table as TCRdb keeps it, with only in-frame sequences that have V and J called. A part of the clones is gone; compared with another copy, unresolved V genes explain less than half, and the rest is unexplained. That table supplies the V and J calls and clone size; D and trimming were determined from the DNA. Across this sample there are hundreds of thousands of clones, with about three quarters seen only once. The ten largest clonotypes hold 1.5% to 2% of the sample.

Sequences SGHTA (CDR1) and FQGNSA (CDR2) are obtained from the germline V gene. The CDR3 holds 16 amino acids from the cysteine to the phenylalanine. The DNA shown is the 48-base CDR3, in frame from base 1. The V end gives up 5 bases and the J end 4 bases, leaving 10 bases in the junction not matched to a gene. The cohort consisted of some 670 healthy bone marrow donors. Cohort members were all nominally healthy when sampled, although unrecorded immune exposures were likely present. The donor was CMV seronegative and belonged to the group of 352 seronegative cohort members. Every donor gave a peripheral blood sample, and the peripheral blood mononuclear cells from that sample were used for TCR beta sequencing. The Qiagen DNeasy Blood Extraction Kit was used to extract genomic DNA from the blood cell samples. This entry belongs to a study of cytomegalovirus exposure and HLA in healthy donors (TCRdb year 2017). With respect to the entire study: An earlier analysis of 587 of the donors reported 276 Gb of sequence data and about 120 million unique TCR beta sequences obtained from roughly 170 million T cells. The study used immunosequencing to profile the T cell repertoires of around 600 subjects and linked those repertoires to cytomegalovirus serostatus. A later genetic analysis used genome-wide SNP genotypes for about 55% of the 666 donors, treating that subset as a discovery cohort. Typing coverage varied by locus: roughly 629-640 donors for A, B, C, DRB1 and DQB1; around 560 for DQA1; about 570 for DPA1; roughly 450 for DPB1. Roughly 300 gigabases of sequencing data and around 90 million unique TCR sequences made up an early release that covered 500 to 650 HLA-typed donors. In an earlier analysis of 550 to 700 of the donors, high-throughput TCR beta sequencing was used to judge whether each TCR beta V gene segment behaved as functional or pseudogenic. HLA typing included class I and class II loci at four-digit resolution. A later analysis re-examined previously published TCR beta repertoires from roughly 650 donors and added high-resolution HLA genotyping to investigate patterns of TCR occurrence. Besides the first cohort of roughly 640 subjects, a separate validation cohort made up of roughly 120 different subjects was used. On average, roughly 200,000 unique TCR beta nucleotide sequences were sequenced per donor among 398 genotyped donors of the cohort, with around 19% of those sequences being non-productive. Among the roughly 390 genotyped donors, approximately 82% belonged to the genetic ancestry cluster associated with self-reported Caucasian donors. The later analysis used no new phenotypic data to find candidate immune exposures, relying instead on TCR beta sequences and their occurrence across donors. All discovery cohort repertoires had been generated on a single sequencing platform. The study was designed to test whether signatures of past pathogen exposure could be identified by cataloging public T cell receptors. Donor age, sex, ethnicity and CMV serostatus were compiled together with the repertoire data. To predict cytomegalovirus infection status, the study brought together high-throughput TCR immunosequencing, statistical association of individual TCRs with disease status, and machine learning. A handful of DR-DQ haplotypes were treated as single units for association and clustering because of strong linkage in the cohort.

Study-wide findings and limitations: When HLA alleles, especially DR and DQ, strongly co-occurred, attributing TCR associations to individual alleles was difficult. The presence/absence analyses assumed that sequencing depth was roughly uniform across donors, and that assumption may not be true. A later analysis found that most CMV-associated TCR beta chains appeared HLA-restricted, with HLA associations seemingly driven largely by CMV exposure. Because HLA typing was unavailable for some donors at each locus, only the typed subset was used in association tests. Linkage disequilibrium might explain the correlated functional status among segregating V segments, but an unknown experimental factor could not be ruled out. Only TCR beta chains were sequenced in this cohort, and the absence of alpha or paired-chain data limited detectable features. The study gave a list of some 150 TCR beta chains associated with cytomegalovirus. A group of highly shared sequence variants was considered likely to be a technical artifact of the sequencing pipeline. Broadly in line with IMGT annotations, most TCR beta V segments showed up in productive rearrangements about 90% or about 30% of the time in an earlier analysis of 587 of the donors. Most TCR sequences were observed very rarely across donors, whereas some public TCRs were present in many individuals. A later analysis found that HLA-associated TCR beta chains were more clonally expanded and had lower generation probabilities than equally common non-associated chains. The classifier was reported to diagnose cytomegalovirus status with high specificity and sensitivity in both the original and validation cohorts. An association between a missense DCLRE1C variant and V-gene and J-gene trimming of TCR beta chains was found in a later genetic analysis and replicated in an independent cohort. In vitro tests confirmed that a few of the cytomegalovirus-associated TCR beta chains recognize cytomegalovirus antigens. According to a later genetic analysis, donors in an Asian-associated ancestry cluster had fewer N-insertions in productive TCRs than the approximately 700-donor mean. The 87-base-pair reads could not distinguish some IMGT-functional V segments, including TRBV6-2 and TRBV6-3, so those segments were excluded. According to the authors, the approach could potentially be generalized to other disease states and immunological phenotypes. In a later analysis, the rate of TCR association differed among HLA loci, with DRB1 alleles having the most associated TCRs and HLA-C alleles having the fewest. Several of the top co-occurrence clusters appeared to be linked to parvovirus B19, influenza, CMV and Epstein-Barr virus, according to a later analysis. In a later analysis, some 17,000 TCR beta sequences were associated with specific HLA alleles at a false discovery rate of 0.05. Immune exposure information for the cohort was limited to CMV serostatus. Because counts were too low, roughly 17 rarely observed V segments, including chromosome 9 orphons, were left out of the earlier analysis of 587 of the donors. A further reported finding was that TCR beta sequences accurately predicted the HLA-A and HLA-B alleles for most subjects in the first cohort.

The sample comprised PBMCs. The clonotype comes from a male donor in good health and CMV-seronegative. Rearrangement joined TRBV7-2 to TRBJ2-2; 7 central nucleotides agree with TRBD2. The nucleotide sequence is TGTGCCAGCAGCCAACGACTAGCCCACCTCACCGGGGAGCTGTTTTTT. Its amino acids are CASSQRLAHLTGELFF.